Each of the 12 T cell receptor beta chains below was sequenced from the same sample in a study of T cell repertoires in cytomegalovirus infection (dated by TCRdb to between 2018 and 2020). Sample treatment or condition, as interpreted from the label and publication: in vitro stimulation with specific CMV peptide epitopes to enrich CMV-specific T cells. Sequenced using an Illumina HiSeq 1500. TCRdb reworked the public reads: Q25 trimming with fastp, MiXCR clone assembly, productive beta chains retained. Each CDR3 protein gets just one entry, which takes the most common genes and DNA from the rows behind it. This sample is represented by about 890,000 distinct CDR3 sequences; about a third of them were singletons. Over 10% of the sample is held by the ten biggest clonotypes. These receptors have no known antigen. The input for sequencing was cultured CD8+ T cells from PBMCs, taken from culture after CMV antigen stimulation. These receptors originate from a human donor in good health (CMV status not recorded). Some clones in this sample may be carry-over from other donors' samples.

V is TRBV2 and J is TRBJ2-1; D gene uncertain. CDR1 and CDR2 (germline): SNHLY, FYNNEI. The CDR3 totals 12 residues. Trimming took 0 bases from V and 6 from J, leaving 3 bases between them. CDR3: CASSEAANEQFF. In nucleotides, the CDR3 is TGTGCCAGCAGTGAAGCGGCCAATGAGCAGTTCTTC.

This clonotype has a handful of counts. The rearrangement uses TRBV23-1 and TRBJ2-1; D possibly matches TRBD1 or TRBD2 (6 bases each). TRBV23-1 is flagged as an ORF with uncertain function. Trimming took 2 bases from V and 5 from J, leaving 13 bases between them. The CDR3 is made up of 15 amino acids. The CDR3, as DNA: TGCGCCAGCAGTCAACGAGGGGGGCCTGACAATGAGCAGTTCTTC. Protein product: CASSQRGGPDNEQFF.

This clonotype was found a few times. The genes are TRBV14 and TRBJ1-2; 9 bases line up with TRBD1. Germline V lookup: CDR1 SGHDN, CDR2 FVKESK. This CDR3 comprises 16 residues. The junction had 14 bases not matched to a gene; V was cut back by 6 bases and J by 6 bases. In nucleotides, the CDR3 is TGTGCCAGCAGGCGGACAGGGGAGCCCCTATGGGATGGCTACACCTTC. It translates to CASRRTGEPLWDGYTF.

The CDR3 spells CASINLNWNTEAFF. In DNA form, the CDR3 reads TGTGCCAGCATTAACTTGAATTGGAACACTGAAGCTTTCTTT. V and J are TRBV28 and TRBJ1-1; D is unclear. CDR3 size: 14 residues. Trimming left V 7 bases short and J 1 base short, with 13 bases between. Germline loops: CDR1 MDHEN, CDR2 SYDVKM.

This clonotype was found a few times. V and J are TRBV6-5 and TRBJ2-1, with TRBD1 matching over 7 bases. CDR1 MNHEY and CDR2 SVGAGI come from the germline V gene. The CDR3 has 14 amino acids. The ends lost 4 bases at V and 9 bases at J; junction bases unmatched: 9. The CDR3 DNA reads TGTGCCAGCAGTTCCCTTCGAGGGGGCGGTGAGCAGTTCTTC. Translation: CASSSLRGGGEQFF.

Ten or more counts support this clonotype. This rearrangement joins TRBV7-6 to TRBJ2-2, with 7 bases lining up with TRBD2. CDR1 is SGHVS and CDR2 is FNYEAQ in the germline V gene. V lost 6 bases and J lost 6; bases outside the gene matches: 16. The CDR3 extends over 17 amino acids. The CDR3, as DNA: TGTGCCAGCAGACCCCCCCGCGGGGGTGCGGAACCCGGGGAGCTGTTTTTT. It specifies CASRPPRGGAEPGELFF.

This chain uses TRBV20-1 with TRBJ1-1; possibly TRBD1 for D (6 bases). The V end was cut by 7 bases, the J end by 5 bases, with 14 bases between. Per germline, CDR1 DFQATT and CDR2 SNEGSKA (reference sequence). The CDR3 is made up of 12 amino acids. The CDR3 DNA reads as TGCAGTGTCGGGGCAGGGGAGACTGAAGCTTTCTTT. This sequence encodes CSVGAGETEAFF.

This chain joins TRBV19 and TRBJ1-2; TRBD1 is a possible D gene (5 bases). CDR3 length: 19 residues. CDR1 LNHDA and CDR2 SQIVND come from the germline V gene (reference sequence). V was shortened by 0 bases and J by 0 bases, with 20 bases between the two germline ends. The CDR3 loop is CASSIEGSEQAVANYGYTF. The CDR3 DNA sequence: TGTGCCAGTAGTATAGAAGGTTCGGAACAGGCCGTAGCTAACTATGGCTACACCTTC.

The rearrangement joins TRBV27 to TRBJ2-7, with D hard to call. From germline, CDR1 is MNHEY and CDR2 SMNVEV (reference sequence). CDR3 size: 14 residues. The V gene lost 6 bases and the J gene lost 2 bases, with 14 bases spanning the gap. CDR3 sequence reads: CASRPGVGTYEQYF. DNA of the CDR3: TGTGCCAGCAGACCAGGAGTAGGGACCTACGAGCAGTACTTC.

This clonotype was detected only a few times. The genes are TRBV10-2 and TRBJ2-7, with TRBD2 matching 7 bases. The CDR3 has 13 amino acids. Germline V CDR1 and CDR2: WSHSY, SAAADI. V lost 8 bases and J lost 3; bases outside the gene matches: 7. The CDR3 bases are TGCGCCAGCGGGGAGGGCAGGGTCTACGAGCAGTACTTC. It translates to CASGEGRVYEQYF.

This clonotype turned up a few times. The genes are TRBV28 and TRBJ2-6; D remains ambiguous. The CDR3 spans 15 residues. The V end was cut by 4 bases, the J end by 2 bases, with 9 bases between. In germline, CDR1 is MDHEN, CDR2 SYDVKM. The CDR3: CASSSLQTGANVLTF. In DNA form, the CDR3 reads TGTGCCAGCAGTTCTCTCCAAACTGGGGCCAACGTCCTGACTTTC.

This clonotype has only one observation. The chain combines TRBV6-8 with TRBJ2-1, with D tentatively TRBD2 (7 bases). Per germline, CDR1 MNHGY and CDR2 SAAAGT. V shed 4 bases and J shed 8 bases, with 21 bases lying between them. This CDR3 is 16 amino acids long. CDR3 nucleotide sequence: TGTGCCAGCAGTTTCAATAGGGGGGGGGCCCCGCATGAGCAGTTCTTC. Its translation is CASSFNRGGAPHEQFF.